A single sample is the source of the 3 T cell receptor beta chains below, sequenced in a study of T cells expressing NK-cell markers. Each CDR3 protein gets one entry in TCRdb, which reprocessed the 5' RACE reads and gives no DNA. The sample yields fewer than 200,000 distinct CDR3 sequences, of which the top ten take up under 20%. The source material was blood T cells: a sorted CD56 or NKG2C T cell subset, CD4+ or CD8+ T cells, or bulk PBMC T cells (not recorded which). The receptors derive from a woman aged 18-70 years in good health.

V and J are TRBV7-2 and TRBJ2-2; TCRdb returns TRBD1, unconfirmable since there is no DNA. The CDR3 contains 13 residues. CDR1 SGHTA and CDR2 FQGNSA come from the germline V gene. This chain's CDR3 is CASSSTGTGELFF.

V usage is TRBV21-1 and J usage is TRBJ1-2. TRBV21-1 is marked as a pseudogene. The CDR3 spans 14 residues. The CDR3 sequence is CASSNGRSYYGYTF.

The chain recombines TRBV2 with TRBJ2-3; with no DNA, the TCRdb D assignment of TRBD2 cannot be verified. Germline assignment: CDR1 SNHLY and CDR2 FYNNEI. The CDR3 sequence is 14 residues long. CDR3 amino acids: CASTKAGVSDTQYF.